This T cell receptor beta chain appears in the sequencing data of a study of PD-1 blockade in classical Hodgkin lymphoma. Regarding the study as a whole: Undefined causes, possibly disease activity or prior therapy, underlie the repertoire differences. Patients who initiated nivolumab within 1 year of ASCT were excluded. Newly diagnosed patients reportedly had lower baseline TCR diversity than healthy donors.

This CDR3 spans 15 amino acids. Germline assignment: CDR1 LGHNT and CDR2 FRNRAP. V lost 0 bases to trimming and J lost 11 bases, with 17 bases between them. TCRdb keeps only in-frame clones here, not all; method: immunoSEQ multiplex PCR. Of under 100,000 clones listed, approximately 80% were seen once; the top ten hold 10% to 15%. A word on this clone: Its target is unknown.

Relapses following autologous stem cell transplantation were seen in all patients, with brentuximab vedotin exposure varying. This clonotype originated in a human donor with classical Hodgkin lymphoma. The chain uses TRBV12-5 and TRBJ2-1, with TRBD2 as a possible D gene (6 bases). The specimen was peripheral blood mononuclear cells (PBMCs), collected at baseline. CDR3 region: CASGLVGDSGRKQFF. The CDR3 DNA follows: TGTGCTAGTGGTTTGGTAGGGGACTCCGGTCGAAAGCAGTTCTTC.